This T cell receptor (beta chain) was identified in a study of T cells in Graves' hyperthyroidism and ophthalmopathy. The sample holds many counts of this clonotype. The V gene lost 2 bases and the J gene lost 4 bases, with 17 bases spanning the gap. Germline V lookup: CDR1 MNHEY, CDR2 SVGAGI. The CDR3 sequence is 16 residues long. RNA transcripts provided the source from which TCR beta CDR3 regions were amplified. The HTBI set primed first-round TCR CDR3 RT-PCR. TCRdb called the multiplex PCR reads again in MiXCR, with one record for every CDR3 protein. The top ten hold about 11% of the sample, which has about 520,000 distinct CDR3 sequences, around a quarter seen once.

Input material: blood. The sequence derives from a woman in her twenties or thirties with Graves' ophthalmopathy. This sequence joins TRBV6-5 and TRBJ1-2; D gene uncertain. This CDR3 is CASSYLSTAGSYGYTF. The CDR3 DNA reads TGTGCCAGCAGTTACCTTAGTACGGCAGGAAGCTATGGCTACACCTTC.